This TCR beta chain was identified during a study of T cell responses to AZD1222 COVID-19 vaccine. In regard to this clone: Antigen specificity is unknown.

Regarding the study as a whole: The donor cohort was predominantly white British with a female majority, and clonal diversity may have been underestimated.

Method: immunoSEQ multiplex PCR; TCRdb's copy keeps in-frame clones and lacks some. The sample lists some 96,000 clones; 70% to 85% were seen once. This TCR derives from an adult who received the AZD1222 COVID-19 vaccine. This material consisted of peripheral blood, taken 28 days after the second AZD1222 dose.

DNA of the CDR3: TGTGCCAGCAGTTACGGCCAGGGGGCTGACGAAAAACTGTTTTTT. Translated, it gives CASSYGQGADEKLFF. The chain joins TRBV6-2 or TRBV6-3 to TRBJ1-4; TRBD1 matches at 8 bases. V lost 2 bases, J lost 8 bases, and 7 bases stayed unmatched. CDR3 size: 15 residues. Germline V gives CDR1 MNHEY, CDR2 SVGEGT.